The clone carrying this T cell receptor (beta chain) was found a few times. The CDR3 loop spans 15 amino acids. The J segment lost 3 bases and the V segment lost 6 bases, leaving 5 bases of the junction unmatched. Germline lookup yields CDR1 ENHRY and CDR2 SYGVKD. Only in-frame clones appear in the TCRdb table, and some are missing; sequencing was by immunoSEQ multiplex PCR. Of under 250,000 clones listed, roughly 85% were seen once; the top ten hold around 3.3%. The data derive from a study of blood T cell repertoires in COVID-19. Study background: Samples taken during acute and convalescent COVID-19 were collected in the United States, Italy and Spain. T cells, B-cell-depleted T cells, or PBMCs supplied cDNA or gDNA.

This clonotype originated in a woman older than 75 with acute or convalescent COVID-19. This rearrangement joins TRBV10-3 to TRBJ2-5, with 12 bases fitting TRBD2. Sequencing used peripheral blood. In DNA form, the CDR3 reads TGTGCCATCAGCCTCGGACTAGCGGGGAAAGAGACCCAGTACTTC. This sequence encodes CAISLGLAGKETQYF.